Sequencing of this T cell receptor (beta chain) was carried out in a study of blood T cell repertoires in COVID-19. Turning to the study itself: Whether acute or convalescent, the COVID-19 samples came from the United States, Italy and Spain. PBMCs, B-cell-depleted T cells, or T cells were the source of the cDNA or gDNA that made up the material.

This CDR3 is built from 11 residues. Germline CDR1 and CDR2: GTSNPN and SVGIG (reference sequence). Libraries were prepared by immunoSEQ multiplex PCR; TCRdb keeps only in-frame clonotypes and omits some of them. Among tens of thousands of clones listed, more than 80% were seen once. This clone was recorded only once. During active infection, Seattle patients enrolled and were then monitored through disease. This receptor was obtained from a man between 50 and 59 years old with COVID-19, enrolled during active disease. The sample was peripheral blood. This sequence joins TRBV30 and TRBJ2-5; TRBD2 aligns across 12 bases. CDR3 DNA sequence: TGTCGGACTAGCGGGGTGGAGACCCAGTACTTC. Amino acids: CRTSGVETQYF.